The 20 T cell receptor beta chains presented below share a single source sample, sequenced in a study of radiotherapy plus CTLA-4 blockade in lung cancer. The table came from immunoSEQ multiplex PCR; TCRdb's copy has only in-frame clones and leaves some out. The table lists some 73,000 clones, around 76% of them singletons. Specimen: peripheral blood, collected from a patient treated with radiotherapy plus ipilimumab. The origin of the receptors is a human donor with non-small cell lung cancer whose response to radiotherapy plus ipilimumab could not be evaluated. Some clones in this sample may be carry-over from other donors' samples.

The genes are TRBV4-1 and TRBJ1-6, with D maybe TRBD1 (6 bases). The V end lost 4 bases, the J end lost 7 bases, and 17 bases lay between the germline ends. The germline gives CDR1 MGHRA, CDR2 YSYEKL. This CDR3 is built from 16 residues. The CDR3 is CASSPLIGGENSPLHF. For the CDR3, the DNA is TGCGCCAGCAGCCCCCTAATAGGGGGTGAGAATTCACCCCTCCACTTT.

There are a few counts of this clone. Since a much larger clone is just one base distant, this may be a read error. The gene calls are TRBV4-2 and TRBJ1-3; tentatively, D is TRBD1 (5 bases). V lost 2 bases to trimming and J lost 7 bases, with 12 bases between them. CDR3 length: 14 amino acids. CDR1 is LGHNA and CDR2 is YNFKEQ in the germline V gene. The CDR3 DNA sequence: TGTGCCAGCAGCCAAAAAGGGGTTTGGAACACCATATATTTT. Its translation: CASSQKGVWNTIYF.

The gene calls are TRBV5-1 and TRBJ2-3; 12 bases fit TRBD2. Trimming at V came to 4 bases and at J to 0 bases, leaving 6 bases not matched to a gene. Germline CDR1 and CDR2: SGHRS and YFSETQ. This CDR3 contains 17 residues. CDR3 coding DNA: TGCGCCAGCAGCGGCGGACTAGCGGGGCTTAGCACAGATACGCAGTATTTT. Translation: CASSGGLAGLSTDTQYF. The full variable domain, with the rest looked up from reference TRBV5-1 and TRBJ2-3, is KAGVTQTPRYLIKTRGQQVTLSCSPISGHRSVSWYQQTPGQGLQFLFEYFSETQRNKGNFPGRFSGRQFSNSRSEMNVSTLELGDSALYLCASSGGLAGLSTDTQYFGPGTRLTVL.

The chain links TRBV28 to TRBJ2-7; unclear D gene. With 2 bases removed from V and 6 bases from J, the gap between germline ends came to 14 bases. The CDR3 runs 14 residues. Germline-derived CDR1 and CDR2 are MDHEN and SYDVKM. The chain's CDR3 is CASSLAGNLFEQYF. Here the CDR3 DNA reads TGTGCCAGCAGTTTAGCAGGTAACCTCTTCGAGCAGTACTTC.

The genes are TRBV9 and TRBJ2-3; 11 bases map to TRBD2. Germline CDR1 is SGDLS and CDR2 is YYNGEE. With 6 bases clipped from V and 5 bases from J, the junction kept 8 bases outside the gene matches. This CDR3 has 15 residues. CDR3 sequence reads: CASTYSGGAEDTQYF. CDR3 in DNA: TGTGCCAGCACCTATAGCGGGGGGGCGGAAGATACGCAGTATTTT.

The chain uses TRBV28 and TRBJ1-5; D ambiguous. Between the trimmed V and J ends, which lost 8 bases and 1 base, there was a span of 3 bases. This CDR3 spans 11 amino acids. Per the germline V gene, CDR1 is MDHEN and CDR2 is SYDVKM. CDR3 in DNA: TGTGCCAGCCAAAGCAATCAGCCCCAGCATTTT. Amino acids: CASQSNQPQHF. The full variable domain, rest sourced from reference TRBV28 and TRBJ1-5, is DVKVTQSSRYLVKRTGEKVFLECVQDMDHENMFWYRQDPGLGLRLIYFSYDVKMKEKGDIPEGYSVSREKKERFSLILESASTNQTSMYLCASQSNQPQHFGDGTRLSIL.

The chain couples TRBV7-9 to TRBJ1-4; 7 nucleotides match TRBD1. This CDR3 spans 14 amino acids. The V segment lost 5 bases and the J segment 8 bases; nucleotides outside the gene matches: 8. Germline CDR1 is SEHNR and CDR2 is FQNEAQ (reference sequence). The CDR3 DNA sequence: TGTGCCAGCAGCCAGAGTAGGGGGCACGAAAAACTGTTTTTT. Amino acid sequence: CASSQSRGHEKLFF.

This clone has a single count. The rearrangement uses TRBV19 and TRBJ2-7, with a tentative D call TRBD2 (6 bases). CDR1 LNHDA and CDR2 SQIVND come from the germline V gene (reference sequence). The CDR3 sequence is 14 residues long. The germline V and J ends were trimmed by 5 bases and 2 bases, with 13 bases remaining between them. CDR3 loop: CASSVPGGTYEQYF. The CDR3 region has the DNA TGTGCCAGTAGTGTCCCTGGGGGGACCTACGAGCAGTACTTC. Combining the CDR3 with reference TRBV19 and TRBJ2-7 gives the whole variable domain DGGITQSPKYLFRKEGQNVTLSCEQNLNHDAMYWYRQDPGQGLRLIYYSQIVNDFQKGDIAEGYSVSREKKESFPLTVTSAQKNPTAFYLCASSVPGGTYEQYFGPGTRLTVT.

The chain carries TRBV5-6 and TRBJ1-2; no firm D call. CDR1 and CDR2 (germline): SGHDT, YYEEEE. CDR3 length: 13 amino acids. Trimming took 0 bases from V and 3 from J, leaving 6 bases between them. The CDR3: CASSLDEYYGYTF. In DNA form, the CDR3 reads TGTGCCAGCAGCTTGGATGAGTACTATGGCTACACCTTC. Supplemented by reference TRBV5-6 and TRBJ1-2, the full variable domain reads DAGVTQSPTHLIKTRGQQVTLRCSPKSGHDTVSWYQQALGQGPQFIFQYYEEEERQRGNFPDRFSGHQFPNYSSELNVNALLLGDSALYLCASSLDEYYGYTFGSGTRLTVV.

V is TRBV29-1 and J is TRBJ1-2, with 8 nucleotides matching TRBD1. Per germline, CDR1 SQVTM and CDR2 ANQGSEA. This CDR3 is built from 16 residues. V was clipped by 3 bases and J by 5 bases; unmatched bases: 14. The CDR3 bases are TGCAGCGTTGACAAAAGGGAACAGGGGGATATTTATGGCTACACCTTC. It translates to CSVDKREQGDIYGYTF.

V gene TRBV6-5 combines with J gene TRBJ2-1; D unclear. V was cut by 0 bases and J by 8 bases, with 8 bases left in between. CDR3 size: 13 residues. Germline loops: CDR1 MNHEY, CDR2 SVGAGI. The CDR3 DNA reads as TGTGCCAGCAGTTACTCCAGGTCAGATGAGCAGTTCTTC. This encodes CASSYSRSDEQFF.

The rearrangement uses TRBV6-5 and TRBJ2-5, with TRBD2 matching 8 bases. The ends lost 2 bases at V and 1 base at J; junction bases unmatched: 3. Germline CDR1 is MNHEY and CDR2 is SVGAGI. The CDR3 consists of 15 residues. The CDR3 coding sequence is TGTGCCAGCAGTTACCGCGGGACTAGCCAAGAGACCCAGTACTTC. Protein: CASSYRGTSQETQYF.

This chain uses TRBV4-3 with TRBJ1-2; maybe TRBD1 (6 bases). This CDR3 is 16 amino acids long. Trimming left V 0 bases short and J 4 bases short, with 15 bases between. Germline CDR1 reads LGHNA; CDR2 reads YSLEER. CDR3 in amino acids: CASSQDQAGVVYGYTF. The CDR3 DNA reads TGCGCCAGCAGCCAAGATCAGGCAGGGGTTGTCTATGGCTACACCTTC.

The rearrangement uses TRBV5-1 and TRBJ2-2; possibly TRBD1 for D (6 bases). Germline V lookup: CDR1 SGHRS, CDR2 YFSETQ. The CDR3 sequence is 15 residues long. The V gene lost 0 bases and the J gene lost 8 bases, with 14 bases spanning the gap. This CDR3 reads CASSLEAGASGELFF. Written as DNA, the CDR3 is TGCGCCAGCAGCTTGGAAGCAGGGGCTTCGGGGGAGCTGTTTTTT.

The chain links TRBV9 to TRBJ2-6, with D tentatively TRBD1 (6 bases). The CDR3 is 15 residues long. Between the trimmed V and J ends, which lost 4 bases and 3 bases, there was a span of 11 bases. CDR1 and CDR2 from the germline V gene are SGDLS and YYNGEE. The CDR3 is CASSNRVYGANVLTF. The CDR3 DNA follows: TGTGCCAGCAGCAACAGGGTGTATGGGGCCAACGTCCTGACTTTC.

CDR3 sequence (DNA): TGCGCCAGCAGCTTGACAGGGACGGGATGGCAAGAGACCCAGTACTTC. It encodes CASSLTGTGWQETQYF. The chain combines TRBV5-1 with TRBJ2-5, with TRBD1 as a possible D gene (6 bases). Per the germline V gene, CDR1 is SGHRS and CDR2 is YFSETQ. Deletions cut 1 base from V and 2 bases from J, with 15 bases between. This CDR3 is 16 amino acids long.

V is TRBV9 and J is TRBJ2-3, with 11 bases identical to TRBD2. The V gene's germline CDR1 is SGDLS and CDR2 YYNGEE. This CDR3 spans 16 amino acids. V lost 3 bases and J lost 0; bases outside the gene matches: 3. CDR3 DNA sequence: TGTGCCAGCAGCGCTCTAGCGGGGGGAAGCACAGATACGCAGTATTTT. Protein: CASSALAGGSTDTQYF.

The V gene is TRBV10-1, the J gene TRBJ2-7; 9 bases line up with TRBD2. Germline V gives CDR1 WNHNN, CDR2 SYGVQD (reference sequence). CDR3 length: 15 amino acids. The ends lost 0 bases at V and 5 bases at J; junction bases unmatched: 5. The CDR3 region has the DNA TGCGCCAGCAGTGAGTCAGGGACTAGCAACCACGAGCAGTACTTC. Translation gives CASSESGTSNHEQYF.

The chain combines TRBV9 with TRBJ1-2; no clear D. CDR1 is SGDLS and CDR2 is YYNGEE in the germline V gene. This CDR3 has 14 residues. Trimming took 4 bases from V and 8 from J, leaving 18 bases between them. The CDR3 DNA reads TGTGCCAGCAGCCTCGTCCCCGAGGCGGCAGGCTACACCTTC. Its protein is CASSLVPEAAGYTF.

The J gene is TRBJ2-1, the V gene TRBV29-1, with 8 positions matching TRBD1. Germline V lookup: CDR1 SQVTM, CDR2 ANQGSEA. V was pared by 7 bases and J by 5 bases, with 1 base of the junction left unmatched. The CDR3 spans 11 residues. The CDR3 sequence is CSAGQDNEQFF. CDR3 DNA sequence: TGCAGCGCGGGACAGGACAATGAGCAGTTCTTC.